This T cell receptor (beta chain) was recorded in a study of beta chain features in type 1 diabetes. Worth noting for this clone: Its antigen remains unknown.

Averaging around 110 mL, one heparinised blood draw came from each individual donor. Trimming took 6 bases from V and 6 from J, leaving 13 bases between them. Germline-derived CDR1 and CDR2 are MRHNA and SNTAGT. CDR3 size: 13 residues. Points from the study as a whole: Type 1 diabetes patients had TCRB CDR3s that were shorter (moderately but significantly so) in all four CD4+ subsets. Reads derived from cDNA could over-represent cells showing high TCR expression.

Sequenced material consisted of expressed TCRB transcripts (all of the isolated RNA was reverse transcribed). Method: immunoSEQ multiplex PCR; TCRdb's copy keeps in-frame clones and lacks some. The sample yields approximately 400,000 clones, more than 13% seen once. V is TRBV6-4 and J is TRBJ2-3; tentatively, D is TRBD1 (7 bases). Sequencing input: naive CD4+ T cells from blood. The clonotype originates from a young woman in good health. Here the CDR3 reads CASSDREVDTQYF. The DNA for the CDR3 is TGTGCCAGCAGCGACAGGGAGGTGGATACGCAGTATTTT.